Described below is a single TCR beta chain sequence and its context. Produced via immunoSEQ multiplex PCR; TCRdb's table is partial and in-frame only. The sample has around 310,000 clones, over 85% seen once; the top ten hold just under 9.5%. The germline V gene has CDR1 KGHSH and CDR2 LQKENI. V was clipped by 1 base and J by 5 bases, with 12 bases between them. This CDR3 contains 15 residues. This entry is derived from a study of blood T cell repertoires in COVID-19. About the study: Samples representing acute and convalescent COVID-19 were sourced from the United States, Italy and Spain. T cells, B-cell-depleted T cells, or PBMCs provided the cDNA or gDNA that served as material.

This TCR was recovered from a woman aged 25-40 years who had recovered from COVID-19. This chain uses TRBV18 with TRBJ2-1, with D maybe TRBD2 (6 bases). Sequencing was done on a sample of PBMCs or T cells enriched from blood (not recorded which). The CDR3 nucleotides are TGTGCCAGCTCACCACGAACGGGAGCCGACAATGAGCAGTTCTTC. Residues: CASSPRTGADNEQFF.